This TCR beta chain was documented in a study of Ad26.COV2.S vaccination and SARS-CoV-2 variants. Documented treatment: roughly 18 received Ad26.COV2.S at low or high dose, single or two shots; about 5 received placebo; per-sample allocation not given. Each sample was drawn 63 days after the first injection (of vaccine or placebo). V shed 0 bases and J shed 0 bases, with 9 bases lying between them. CDR1 is SGHDT, CDR2 YYEEEE, per germline. This CDR3 spans 15 amino acids. Method: immunoSEQ multiplex PCR; TCRdb's copy keeps in-frame clones and lacks some. This sample has hundreds of thousands of clones, with about four fifths found just once.

J is TRBJ1-1 and V is TRBV5-6; D is undetermined. The sequencing used peripheral blood, collected in a trial of Ad26.COV2.S vaccine versus placebo. The sequence came from a person aged 18-60 years who received the Ad26.COV2.S COVID-19 vaccine or a placebo. DNA for the CDR3: TGTGCCAGCAGCTTGGCCACGACCGTGAACACTGAAGCTTTCTTT. It codes for CASSLATTVNTEAFF.